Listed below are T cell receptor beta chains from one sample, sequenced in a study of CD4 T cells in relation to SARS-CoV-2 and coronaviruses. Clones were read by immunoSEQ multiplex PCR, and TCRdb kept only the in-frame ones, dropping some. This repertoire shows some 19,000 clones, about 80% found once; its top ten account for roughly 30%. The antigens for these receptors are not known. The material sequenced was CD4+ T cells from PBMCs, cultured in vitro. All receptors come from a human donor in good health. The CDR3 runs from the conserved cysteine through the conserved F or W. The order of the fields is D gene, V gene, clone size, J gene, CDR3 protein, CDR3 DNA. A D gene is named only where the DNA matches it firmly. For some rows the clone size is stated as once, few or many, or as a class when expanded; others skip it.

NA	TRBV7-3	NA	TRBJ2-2	CASSFSTGTGELFF	TGTGCCAGCAGCTTCTCGACAGGCACCGGGGAGCTGTTTTTT
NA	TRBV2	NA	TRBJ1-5	CASSQAGSNQPQHF	TGTGCCAGCAGTCAAGCGGGTAGCAATCAGCCCCAGCATTTT
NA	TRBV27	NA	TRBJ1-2	CASSGQGGTYGYTF	TGTGCCAGCAGTGGGCAAGGGGGGACCTATGGCTACACCTTC
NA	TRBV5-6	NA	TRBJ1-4	CASSLGLNEKLFF	TGTGCCAGCAGCTTGGGTTTAAATGAAAAACTGTTTTTT
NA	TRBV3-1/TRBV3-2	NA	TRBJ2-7	CASSQVGNSYEQYF	TGTGCCAGCAGCCAAGTCGGAAACTCCTACGAGCAGTACTTC
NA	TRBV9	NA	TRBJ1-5	CASSGTDSYNQPQHF	TGTGCCAGCAGCGGTACCGACAGTTACAATCAGCCCCAGCATTTT
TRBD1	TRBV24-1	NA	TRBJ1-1	CATSPDRGTEAFF	TGTGCCACCAGTCCGGACAGGGGTACTGAAGCTTTCTTT
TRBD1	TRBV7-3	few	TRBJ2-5	CASSLMGRGTGEETQYF	TGTGCCAGCAGCTTAATGGGTCGGGGGACAGGGGAAGAGACCCAGTACTTC
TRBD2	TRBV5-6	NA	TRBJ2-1	CASSYERERFNNEQFF	TGTGCCAGCAGCTATGAGCGGGAGAGGTTCAACAATGAGCAGTTCTTC
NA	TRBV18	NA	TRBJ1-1	CASSPPGTFTEAFF	TGTGCCAGCTCACCACCTGGGACTTTCACTGAAGCTTTCTTT
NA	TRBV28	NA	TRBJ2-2	CAGADPGGTGELFF	TGTGCCGGGGCCGACCCCGGGGGCACCGGGGAGCTGTTTTTT